The clone carrying this T cell receptor (beta chain) was seen only once. No antigen is known for it. This entry belongs to a study of tumor and adjacent non-tumor tissue in lung cancer. Study-wide background: The cohort had 12 adenocarcinoma, 2 squamous cell and 1 small cell patients. Study-level findings and limits: Tumor TCR diversity, when higher, was linked to shorter survival.

The CDR3 contains 18 residues. Trimming stripped 4 bases from V and 0 bases from J, with 21 bases between. From germline, CDR1 is MDHEN and CDR2 SYDVKM. A modified ARM-PCR protocol with three rounds of nested PCR amplified TCRbeta. TCRdb re-analysed the multiplex PCR reads in MiXCR, keeping a single row per CDR3 protein. Counted here are 52,000 or so distinct CDR3 sequences, about 70% occurring once; the ten biggest clones make up around a quarter. No cell sorting was done before RNA was extracted from the tissue. More than 3 cm separated this lung sample from the edge of the tumor. Between August and November 2014, newly diagnosed, chemotherapy-naive lung cancer patients underwent thoracic surgery in China.

Material for sequencing was distant non-tumor lung tissue. The receptor was derived from an older woman with non-small cell lung cancer. The chain employs TRBV28 and TRBJ1-1; TRBD1 is a possible D gene (5 bases). The CDR3 reads CASSYGAPYPVLNTEAFF. The DNA of the CDR3 is TGTGCCAGCAGTTACGGGGCTCCCTATCCGGTCCTGAACACTGAAGCTTTCTTT.